Below, one T cell receptor beta chain is given with its context. Its cognate antigen is unknown. This entry belongs to a study of cytomegalovirus exposure and HLA in healthy donors. Study-wide context: Both the roughly 120 validation repertoires and the 666 first-cohort repertoires used the same platform, as reported by a later analysis. General study findings and limits: Reports showed the classifier diagnosing cytomegalovirus status with high specificity and sensitivity. Among TCR sequences, most were rare, though some public TCRs appeared in many donors.

Trimming cost V 10 bases and J 6 bases, with 12 bases left between them. Per germline, CDR1 MNHNS and CDR2 SASEGT. This CDR3 has 11 amino acids. The assay was immunoSEQ multiplex PCR, and TCRdb's table has in-frame clones only and misses some. This sample has tens of thousands of clones, with just over 90% found just once. The source material was PBMCs. This clonotype originated in a man under 40 in good health and CMV-seronegative. The chain employs TRBV6-1 and TRBJ1-1; D is possibly TRBD1 (6 bases). DNA for the CDR3: TGTGCCACCAACGGGGGGCCTGAAGCTTTCTTT. Protein: CATNGGPEAFF.